Presented here are 2 T cell receptor beta chains from one specimen sequenced in a study of T cell changes during pregnancy in multiple sclerosis. Assay: immunoSEQ multiplex PCR; the TCRdb copy retains only in-frame clones and omits some. Of 13,000 or so clones in the sample, just over 90% were seen once. This material consisted of peripheral blood, taken in the second trimester of pregnancy. Receptor source: a female donor in good health, enrolled as a control in a pregnancy study.

The rearrangement joins TRBV4-2 to TRBJ2-5; 9 bases match TRBD1. CDR1 is LGHNA and CDR2 is YNFKEQ in the germline V gene. The V gene end was trimmed by 8 bases and the J gene end by 3 bases; junction bases not matched to a gene: 13. This CDR3 is built from 16 residues. The CDR3 sequence: CASSVDGTGTEETQYF. CDR3 bases: TGTGCCAGCTCCGTAGATGGGACAGGGACGGAAGAGACCCAGTACTTC.

The chain combines TRBV11-3 with TRBJ2-1; TRBD1 agrees at 9 bases. With V trimmed by 7 bases and J by 7 bases, 11 bases remained unmatched. CDR3 size: 15 residues. CDR1 SGHNT and CDR2 YENEEA come from the germline V gene. CDR3 loop: CASTAGGTGRNEQFF. DNA of the CDR3: TGTGCCAGCACCGCCGGGGGGACAGGGAGGAATGAGCAGTTCTTC.